This T cell receptor (beta chain) was documented in a study of blood T cell repertoires in COVID-19. Whole-study context: Sources were T cells, B-cell-depleted T cells, or PBMCs; the material itself was cDNA or gDNA.

In terms of age and location, participants ranged from roughly 18 to 100 years and lived in about two dozen US areas. Categorization into cohorts depended on clinical history that participants reported. In Cohort 3, a recovered donor had either two negative PCRs, clearance, or symptom resolution. The method was immunoSEQ multiplex PCR; TCRdb's version includes in-frame clones alone and lacks a portion of them. This table holds some 490,000 clones, roughly nine tenths found once. V lost 8 bases and J lost 7; bases outside the gene matches: 8. This CDR3 is 14 amino acids long. Germline V gene sequence: CDR1 WSHSY, CDR2 SAAADI.

The sequenced sample was PBMCs or T cells enriched from blood (not recorded which). The rearrangement uses TRBV10-2 and TRBJ1-5, with 10 bases identical to TRBD1. The receptor was isolated from a woman aged 60-75 years who had recovered from COVID-19. CDR3 sequence (DNA): TGCGCCAGCGGTCGTGGACAGGGGGACCAGCCCCAGCATTTT. Translation: CASGRGQGDQPQHF.